This note documents a single TCR beta chain sequence. The specificity of this receptor is unknown. Base qualities were left out, and no much larger clone turns up one base away. The data were taken from a study of long-term antiretroviral therapy in people with HIV (dated by TCRdb to 2022 to 2024). For context, the study as a whole: Collection of the earliest samples took place about a decade ahead of the 2015 WHO recommendation for immediate ART, at a time when ART was typically delayed until CD4 counts fell. A retrospective serial study tested whether changes in peripheral blood TRB repertoire composition and diversity were associated with ART initiation and durable HIV suppression. From some 28 adults with confirmed HIV infection, the cohort provided approximately 190 cryopreserved PBMC samples, gathered serially across a mean of around 6 years (range 1-12). Of the roughly 30 participants with HIV, approximately twelve were female. No cross-contamination during QIAcube processing was shown when test extractions of a monoclonal T-cell line were performed alongside 30 to 40 polyclonal samples.

Study-level results and caveats: Because pre-ART samples had limited cell numbers, profiling was done on unsorted PBMC rather than on sorted CD4+ and CD8+ T cells. Inferences about post-ART repertoire changes were limited because no data were available on ART adherence, viral resistance or therapy changes. Samples dated from 2004 to 2017, and the ART regimens used may be less effective than current ones. The repertoire was dominated across all time points by expanded TRB clones identified before ART initiation, although this dominance was seen to fluctuate and to decrease in many PLHIV after ART. HIV repertoires had narrower CDR3 length ranges than controls, and the network structure suggested an antigen-experienced repertoire that shifted only slightly toward naive after ART. Starting ART was linked to a significant rise in TRB diversity, yet even with long-term ART the diversity remained significantly lower than in transplant donor controls. Since PBMC availability was limited, sequencing covered only the TCR beta chain, with no alpha chain pairing.

The immunoSEQ hsTCRB v3.0 assay was used at survey level resolution for TRB variable region sequencing. The target sequencing depth for TRB was about 40,000-50,000 T-cell genomes per sample. TRB libraries were pooled and sequenced on an Illumina MiSeq using a v3 150-cycle kit. Processing in the source paper ran as follows. Analysis of repertoires was carried out in R inside a reproducible Nextflow workflow spanning QC, data transformation and analysis. LymphoSeq2, an R package for exploring AIRR-Seq data, was used to implement the custom analyses. After excluding several samples that yielded fewer than 5000 total TRB sequences, fewer than 200 HIV repertoires remained for analysis. Among the 200 or so HIV repertoires that were kept, roughly 59 were collected before ART initiation and roughly 130 were collected after ART initiation. Each repertoire was downsampled to 5000 TRB nucleotide sequences, and summary statistics were averaged across 100 downsampling iterations. TRB sequences were retained for analysis only if CDR3 regions of at least seven amino acids were present. A Shannon entropy-derived clonality score and the Gini coefficient were used to measure diversity. In the repertoire networks, any two of the top 5000 CDR3 amino acid sequences were linked whenever the two sequences differed by an edit distance of one. Antigen specificity groups and MHC restriction were predicted for TRB CDR3 amino acid sequences with GLIPH2. To flag known associations with CMV, EBV, HIV or tissue antigens, CDR3 amino acid sequences were compared against VDJdb and McPAS-TCR. Pre-ART, post-ART and control groups were compared with Wilcoxon signed-rank tests and Holm-Bonferroni correction. TCRdb re-hosts the immuneACCESS table, in-frame sequences only. Its copies lack some clones; in the studies checked, an unresolved V gene accounts for under half of them, and the cause for the rest is not known. Clone size and the V and J calls come from that table; the DNA yielded D and trimming. For this sample the table gives about 18,000 clones, of which roughly 73% were detected only once. The leading ten clones occupy about 8% of the sample.

Inclusion was restricted to participants for whom at least one PBMC sample before ART initiation and at least two post-ART samples were available. All participants with HIV were treated in the United States of America. Before DNA extraction, cryopreserved samples of about 0.95-11 million PBMC were thawed and washed. At the time of the earliest PBMC sample for each participant with HIV, ages ranged from roughly 23 to 60 years. Each participant contributed PBMC samples from 1-4 timepoints before ART initiation and 2-8 timepoints after ART initiation, with a median of 7 samples. Serial HIV viral load, CD4+ T-cell count, ART history and demographic data were obtained for every participant. Using a Qiagen kit on a QIAcube, genomic DNA was extracted from unsorted PBMC, with samples processed in batches of 12. V and J lose 5 bases and 6 bases, and a span of 14 bases separates them. CDR1 is given as SGHVS and CDR2 as FQNEAQ, both from the germline V gene. Counted from cysteine to phenylalanine, this CDR3 has 15 amino acids. Here the CDR3 DNA is all that survives: 45 bases in frame from base 1.

Sequenced material: unsorted PBMCs, taken at the start of antiretroviral therapy, before treatment. The sequence came from a woman aged 40 to 49 with HIV. This sequence uses TRBV7-8 and TRBJ1-6; the D segment could be TRBD1, given 6 matching bases. The DNA sequence is as follows: TGTGCCAGCAGCCAAAGGGACACACGTAATTCACCCCTCCACTTT. Its translation reads: CASSQRDTRNSPLHF.